Listed below are T cell receptor beta chains from one sample, sequenced in a study of blood T cell repertoires in COVID-19. Sequenced by immunoSEQ multiplex PCR; TCRdb stores in-frame clones only, minus some. The sample lists under 250,000 clones; 82% were seen once. The sequenced sample consisted of peripheral blood. The receptors were gathered from a woman aged 40 to 55 with acute or convalescent COVID-19. Each CDR3 is given with its conserved first and last residue. A D gene is named only where the DNA matches it firmly.

TRBV19	.	CASTGQGGYNEQFF
TRBV27	TRBD1	CASSLKGQGGEQYF
TRBV11-3	TRBD2	CASSLGLAGGKQFF
TRBV10-3	TRBD2	CAISRGGEQETQYF
TRBV3-1/TRBV3-2	TRBD1	CASSPGDSLNLFF
TRBV6-1	.	CASSERRRGGTDTQYF
TRBV6-6	.	CASSYSTGAYEQYF
TRBV14	.	CASSQDSRAYGYTF
TRBV3-1/TRBV3-2	.	CASRQGRGYTF
TRBV29-1	TRBD2	CSAGRLAGGTGELFF
TRBV29-1	.	CSVGTEGYNEQFF
TRBV7-6	TRBD1	CASSFRGQGNSGANVLTF
TRBV12-5	TRBD1	CASGDRGGNEQFF
TRBV3-1/TRBV3-2	TRBD1	CASSQSKIPRGRRTEAFF
TRBV24-1	TRBD2	CATHKGLGITGELFF
TRBV4-3	.	CASSQDLGGTDTQYF
TRBV3-1/TRBV3-2	TRBD1	CASSPNTGVVGTEAFF
TRBV14	.	CASSLKTGQGRFNEQFF
TRBV6-5	.	CASRVDRISYEQYF
TRBV27	TRBD2	CASSFSGTSGYNEQFF
TRBV3-1/TRBV3-2	.	CASSTDGTIYF
TRBV7-3	.	CASSPREEGEQFF
TRBV5-1	TRBD2	CASSLGSLAGGTNEQFF
TRBV2	TRBD2	CASTTRSGGTDTQYF
TRBV29-1	.	CSVETVSGNTIYF